This T cell receptor (beta chain) was obtained from a study of PD-1 blockade in classical Hodgkin lymphoma. Study-wide points: Healthy donors reportedly exceeded newly diagnosed patients in baseline TCR diversity. Significantly greater TCR diversity emerged by C4D1 in CD4+ cells but not CD8+ cells. Individuals initiating nivolumab under 1 year after ASCT were excluded.

TCRdb keeps only in-frame clones here, not all; method: immunoSEQ multiplex PCR. The sample carries about 36,000 clones, about 70% recorded once. Brentuximab vedotin exposure varied, and every patient relapsed after autologous stem cell transplantation. Complete response, partial response or progressive disease were the best responses. Concerning this clone itself: Antigen: not known.

The input for sequencing was peripheral blood mononuclear cells (PBMCs), taken before the second cycle of nivolumab. This TCR was recovered from a human donor with classical Hodgkin lymphoma.

CDR3 loop: CASSLAVTDTQYF. The CDR3 DNA reads as TGTGCCAGCAGCTTAGCGGTCACAGATACGCAGTATTTT. The chain recombines TRBV7-2 with TRBJ2-3; no reliable D call. Deletions cut 0 bases from V and 2 bases from J, with 3 bases between. The CDR3 sequence is 13 residues long. CDR1 and CDR2 from the germline V gene are SGHTA and FQGNSA. The full variable domain, with the rest looked up from reference TRBV7-2 and TRBJ2-3, is GAGVSQSPSNKVTEKGKDVELRCDPISGHTALYWYRQSLGQGLEFLIYFQGNSAPDKSGLPSDRFSAERTGGSVSTLTIQRTQQEDSAVYLCASSLAVTDTQYFGPGTRLTVL.